The clone carrying this T cell receptor beta chain was detected a few times. Its target is unknown. Primers for the PCR totalled 60 Vbeta and 13 Jbeta. Data came from immunoSEQ multiplex PCR; TCRdb stores just in-frame clones and leaves some out. Altogether some 130,000 clones are present, around 83% being singletons, with the ten largest covering approximately 1%. Germline lookup yields CDR1 LGHNT and CDR2 FRNRAP. Trimming cost V 0 bases and J 6 bases; bases outside gene matches: 8. This CDR3 comprises 16 residues. The data derive from a study of cytomegalovirus exposure and HLA in healthy donors. General study findings and limits: Compared with the approximately 680-donor mean, an Asian-associated ancestry cluster reportedly had fewer N-insertions, according to a later analysis. Rare sequences made up most TCRs, while some public TCRs were found in many donors. The study listed around 150 cytomegalovirus-associated TCR beta chains.

The chain links TRBV12-5 to TRBJ1-1; the match to TRBD1 covers 9 bases. This TCR was recovered from a human donor in good health. The sample was PBMCs. CDR3: CASGLVQGAVSAEAFF. The CDR3 nucleotides are TGTGCTAGTGGTTTGGTACAGGGGGCGGTCTCTGCTGAAGCTTTCTTT.